This entry is about one TCR beta chain. No antigen is known for it. Base quality data are lacking; no much larger clone is found one base away. The time point tag for this specimen amounts to: newly diagnosed, previously untreated cHL patient sample. Magnetic negative selection with a Miltenyi CD4+ T cell isolation kit was used to purify CD4+ T cells from thawed PBMCs. As a comparison group for the relapsed/refractory trial patients, PBMCs from patients with newly diagnosed, previously untreated classical Hodgkin lymphoma were sequenced. Peripheral blood was collected in 8 mL Vacutainer Cell Preparation Tubes, from which PBMCs were isolated by centrifugation and then cryopreserved. Purified CD4+ and CD8+ fractions were prepared only for cases where an additional PBMC sample was available. Magnetically labelled cells were depleted on LS columns in a quadroMACS separator, and the flow-through was collected as the purified fraction.

From the germline V gene, CDR1 is SNHLY and CDR2 is FYNNEI. From cysteine to phenylalanine, the CDR3 is 14 amino acids long. Only CDR3 DNA is held: 42 bases, read in frame from base 1. V sheds 4 bases and J sheds 7 bases, leaving 16 bases between their ends. This record comes from a study of PD-1 blockade in classical Hodgkin lymphoma (dated by TCRdb to the early 2020s). For the wider study: The study used TCR beta sequencing and CyTOF to define a peripheral blood immune signature of response to PD-1 blockade in classical Hodgkin lymphoma. Overall results and qualifications from the work: The study was limited to a single clinical trial cohort, and causes of repertoire differences, possibly disease activity or prior therapy, remained undefined. Baseline TCR diversity was reported to be lower in newly diagnosed patients than in healthy donors, and even lower in relapsed/refractory patients.

The Qiagen DNeasy kit was used to extract genomic DNA from unsorted PBMCs and from the negatively selected CD4+ and CD8+ fractions. Using primers that anneal to V and J segments, immunoSEQ multiplex PCR amplified the TCR beta CDR3 regions. A synthetic immune receptor repertoire was used to minimize amplification bias, and any residual bias was removed computationally once sequencing was done. The authors' analysis ran thus. Repertoire diversity was quantified as the Shannon entropy index using custom Python scripts. The unsorted, CD4+ and CD8+ repertoires were each analyzed separately, with the exception of combined analyses, where CD4+ and CD8+ sequences were merged in silico. TCRdb re-hosts the immuneACCESS table, in-frame sequences only. Its copies lack some clones; in the studies checked, an unresolved V gene accounts for under half of them, and the cause for the rest is not known. V and J calls and clone size are those listed in that table; D and trimming were worked out from the DNA. The sample table holds about 14,000 clones, of which around 84% were seen once. Around 0.8% of the sample goes to the ten largest clones.

Material for sequencing was CD4+ T cells from blood. Recombination linked TRBV2 to TRBJ1-2, with the D gene not confidently named. This TCR derives from a human donor with classical Hodgkin lymphoma. This receptor has the CDR3 CASSGLRVALGYTF. The nucleotides are TGTGCCAGCAGTGGACTTCGGGTGGCACTTGGCTACACCTTC.